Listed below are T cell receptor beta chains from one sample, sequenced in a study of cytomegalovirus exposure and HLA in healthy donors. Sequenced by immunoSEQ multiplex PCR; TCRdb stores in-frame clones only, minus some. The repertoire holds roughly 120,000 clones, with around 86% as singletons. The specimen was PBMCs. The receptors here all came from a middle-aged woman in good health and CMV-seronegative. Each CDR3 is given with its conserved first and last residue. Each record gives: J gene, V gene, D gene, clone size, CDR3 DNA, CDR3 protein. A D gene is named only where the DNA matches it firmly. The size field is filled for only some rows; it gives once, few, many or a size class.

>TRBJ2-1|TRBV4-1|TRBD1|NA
TGCGCCAGCAGCAGTCCGGGACAGGGGACCCAAGAGCAGTTCTTC
CASSSPGQGTQEQFF
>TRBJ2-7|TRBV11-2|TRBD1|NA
TGTGCCAGCAGCAAAGGGGGGACAGGGGGTAGCTACGAGCAGTACTTC
CASSKGGTGGSYEQYF
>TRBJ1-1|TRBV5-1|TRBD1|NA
TGTGCCAGCAGCACGACGACAGGGCCTCGGGGGGCTTTCTTT
CASSTTTGPRGAFF
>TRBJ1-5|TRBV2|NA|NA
TGTGCCAGCAGTGAGGGCCGGGGAAGACGGAGCCAGCCCCAGCATTTT
CASSEGRGRRSQPQHF
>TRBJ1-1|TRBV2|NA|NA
TGTGCCAGCAGGGCCAGCGACAGGAACACTGAAGCTTTCTTT
CASRASDRNTEAFF
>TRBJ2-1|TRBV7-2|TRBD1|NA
TGTGCCAGCAGCTTAGACTCAGGGGGTACGATCAGCTCCTACAATGAGCAGTTCTTC
CASSLDSGGTISSYNEQFF
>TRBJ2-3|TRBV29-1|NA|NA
TGCAGCGTTCAAGGGAGAGGAGTCGCAGATACGCAGTATTTT
CSVQGRGVADTQYF
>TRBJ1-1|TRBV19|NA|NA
TGTGCCAGTAGTATGGGAGGAGTCAGGACTGAAGCTTTCTTT
CASSMGGVRTEAFF
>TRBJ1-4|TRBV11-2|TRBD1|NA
TGTGCCAGCAGCTTGGGACAGGGGGCCGGTAATGAAAAACTGTTTTTT
CASSLGQGAGNEKLFF
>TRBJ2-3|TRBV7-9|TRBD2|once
TGTGCCAGCAGCGCGTATCGTAGCGGGAAGAGCACAGATACGCAGTATTTT
CASSAYRSGKSTDTQYF
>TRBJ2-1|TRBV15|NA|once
TGTGCCACCAGCAGAGAACGGGGTGAGGTTGGTCATGAGCAGTTCTTC
CATSRERGEVGHEQFF
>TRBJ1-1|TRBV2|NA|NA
TGTGCCAGCACTAGTAGGCAGGGCACTGAAGCTTTCTTT
CASTSRQGTEAFF
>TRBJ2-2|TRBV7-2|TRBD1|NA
TGTGCCAGGCTTGCCCGACAGGGTAACACCGGGGAGCTGTTTTTT
CARLARQGNTGELFF
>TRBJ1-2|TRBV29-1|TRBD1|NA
TGCAGCGTTGTACAGGGGTCCAACTATGGCTACACCTTC
CSVVQGSNYGYTF
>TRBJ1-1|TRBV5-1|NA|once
TGCGCCAGCAGCAGAGGAGTTGTGTCGAACACTGAAGCTTTCTTT
CASSRGVVSNTEAFF
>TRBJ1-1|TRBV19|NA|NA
TGTGCCAGTAGTGTACAGCTGAACACTGAAGCTTTCTTT
CASSVQLNTEAFF
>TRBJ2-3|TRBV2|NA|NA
TGTGCCAGCAGTGACGAGGGGGGGCCCTACACAGATACGCAGTATTTT
CASSDEGGPYTDTQYF